The T cell receptor beta chain described here comes from a study of T cells of healthy individuals (dated by TCRdb to the late 2010s). CDR1 and CDR2 are drawn from the germline V gene: MNHEY, SVGEGT. The CDR3 runs 16 amino acids, cysteine and phenylalanine included. Only the CDR3 part of the read is kept: 48 bases, read in frame from the first base. Trimming at the junction amounts to 3 bases on V and 2 bases on J, and the germline ends lie 17 bases apart. This clonotype showed up many times. Its binding antigen is unknown. No base-level quality is on record; no much larger clone is a single base apart. The method behind the library was 5' RACE. The sequencing machine was an Illumina MiSeq. The public reads were reanalyzed by TCRdb: fastp trimming at Q25, MiXCR alignment, in-frame beta chains only. For every CDR3 protein sequence, its rows merge into one entry that carries the most common genes and DNA. A total of around 40,000 distinct CDR3 sequences appear in this sample, about 4.5% of them only once. The ten largest clones take up about 10% of the sample.

The chain employs TRBV6-2 or TRBV6-3 and TRBJ2-7; the D region possibly corresponds to TRBD2 (6 bases align). The sequence came from a human donor in good health. CDR3 sequence: CASSYGLEGPPYEQYF. The DNA is TGTGCCAGCAGTTATGGTTTGGAGGGACCGCCCTACGAGCAGTACTTC.